These 21 T cell receptor beta chains were sequenced from one sample in a study of shared clonotypes between healthy human individuals. This table comes from immunoSEQ multiplex PCR, and its TCRdb copy is limited to in-frame clones, with some not included. The table lists some 1 million clones, 65% to 80% of them singletons. The specimen was memory CD4+ T cells sorted from blood. The subset denotes: CD45RA-negative fraction. These TCRs come from a man aged 18 to 29 in good health.

This clone was detected once. The chain employs TRBV7-3 and TRBJ2-3; D is tentatively TRBD1 or TRBD2 (6 bases each). The germline gives CDR1 SGHTA, CDR2 FQGTGA. This CDR3 has 15 amino acids. The ends were cut back, 5 bases at V and 6 bases at J, with 18 bases in the middle. CDR3: CASSVRGQKGDTQYF. For the CDR3, the DNA is TGTGCCAGCAGCGTCCGGGGGCAGAAGGGGGATACGCAGTATTTT.

V and J are TRBV7-2 and TRBJ2-3; possibly TRBD2 for D (5 bases). Trimming removed 4 bases at V and 0 bases at J, with 14 bases between. Germline values: CDR1 SGHTA, CDR2 FQGNSA. This CDR3 has 16 residues. CDR3 amino acids: CASSSLDFPSTDTQYF. CDR3 bases: TGTGCCAGCAGCTCCTTGGACTTTCCCAGCACAGATACGCAGTATTTT.

This clone appeared once. This chain connects TRBV27 to TRBJ2-7; D tentatively reads TRBD1 or TRBD2 (5 bases each). Trimming stripped 5 bases from V and 3 bases from J, with 11 bases between. The V gene's germline CDR1 is MNHEY and CDR2 SMNVEV (reference sequence). This CDR3 contains 13 residues. CDR3 DNA: TGTGCCAGCAGTCGGGACGGAAACTACGAGCAGTACTTC. Its protein product is CASSRDGNYEQYF.

This clone was seen a few times. The gene calls are TRBV6-6 and TRBJ1-2, with a weak D call TRBD1 (6 bases). Looked up from germline, CDR1 is MNHNY and CDR2 is SVGAGI (reference sequence). Trimming shortened V by 6 bases and J by 8 bases, and 22 bases separated the two germline ends. This CDR3 spans 15 amino acids. CDR3 sequence (DNA): TGTGCCAGCAGCTCCCCACAGGCAGGGGCCAGGGGCTACACCTTC. As protein: CASSSPQAGARGYTF.

With respect to this clone: A much more abundant neighbour one base away suggests this may be a read error. This chain links TRBV10-2 with TRBJ1-2; D possibly corresponds to TRBD1 (5 bases). This CDR3 contains 12 residues. The ends were cut back, 10 bases at V and 3 bases at J, with 12 bases in the middle. Germline assignment: CDR1 WSHSY and CDR2 SAAADI. CDR3 sequence reads: CATSRDDYGYTF. CDR3 nucleotide sequence: TGCGCCACCAGCAGGGACGACTATGGCTACACCTTC.

The CDR3 protein is CASSPPSLGETQYF. CDR3 DNA: TGTGCCAGCTCACCGCCGAGCCTGGGGGAGACCCAGTACTTC. The V call is TRBV18, the J call TRBJ2-5; D gene uncertain. From germline, CDR1 is KGHSH and CDR2 LQKENI. The CDR3 runs 14 residues. The germline V and J ends were trimmed by 3 bases and 5 bases, with 13 bases remaining between them.

This rearrangement joins TRBV6-6 to TRBJ1-2; D gene ambiguous. Germline CDR1 is MNHNY and CDR2 is SVGAGI (reference sequence). The CDR3 has 13 amino acids. Trimming pared 6 bases from V and 2 bases from J, leaving 10 bases between. CDR3 in DNA: TGTGCCAGCAGGCCGGGGTCGAACTATGGCTACACCTTC. This sequence encodes CASRPGSNYGYTF.

The chain uses TRBV5-6 and TRBJ2-3; D uncertain. The V and J ends lost 4 bases and 1 base respectively, with 13 bases between them. CDR1 and CDR2 (germline): SGHDT, YYEEEE. The CDR3 is 15 residues long. The CDR3 nucleotides read TGTGCCAGCAGCAACGAGGTGACCGGCACAGATACGCAGTATTTT. Translating it yields CASSNEVTGTDTQYF.

As regards this clone: Its ends do not fully match the called genes, so a read error is possible. The rearrangement joins TRBV5-4 to TRBJ2-7, with 9 bases aligning to TRBD2. CDR1 is SGHNT and CDR2 is YYREEE in the germline V gene (reference sequence). This CDR3 contains 13 residues. CDR3 region: CASSFKLTSGWNF. CDR3 DNA: TGTGCCAGCAGCTTCAAGTTGACTAGCGGCTGGAACTTC.

The chain joins TRBV7-6 to TRBJ1-5; D is unresolved. The V gene's germline CDR1 is SGHVS and CDR2 FNYEAQ. The CDR3 runs 14 residues. Trimming stripped 5 bases from V and 1 base from J, with 9 bases between. This chain's CDR3 is CASSEVVSNQPQHF. The CDR3 DNA follows: TGTGCCAGCAGCGAGGTAGTAAGCAATCAGCCCCAGCATTTT.

The chain uses TRBV10-3 and TRBJ2-1; 10 nucleotides agree with TRBD2. This CDR3 comprises 13 residues. V was clipped by 10 bases and J by 4 bases; unmatched bases: 4. CDR1 and CDR2 (germline): ENHRY, SYGVKD. Here the CDR3 DNA reads TGTGCCACCGGGACTAGCGAGTACAATGAGCAGTTCTTC. Its protein is CATGTSEYNEQFF.

V is TRBV10-3 and J is TRBJ2-5, with D tentatively TRBD1 (5 bases). This CDR3 is built from 17 residues. Germline values: CDR1 ENHRY, CDR2 SYGVKD. V was pared by 3 bases and J by 5 bases, with 22 bases between. As DNA, the CDR3 is TGTGCCATCAGTGACCAAAAAACCCCAGGGTCTAGGGAGACCCAGTACTTC. It codes for CAISDQKTPGSRETQYF.

This rearrangement joins TRBV12-2 to TRBJ1-1; the DNA was not compared with TRBD1, the D call given in the table. TRBV12-2 is designated a pseudogene. This CDR3 has 14 amino acids. In nucleotides, the CDR3 is TGTGCAAGTCGCTTTCACAGGGCGAACACTGAAGCTTTCTTT. Translated, it gives CASRFHRANTEAFF.

The chain's CDR3 is CASSLDSLNSPLHF. In nucleotides, the CDR3 is TGTGCCAGCAGTTTGGACAGTTTAAATTCACCCCTCCACTTT. V is TRBV6-5 and J is TRBJ1-6, with a weak D call TRBD1 (6 bases). Germline lookup yields CDR1 MNHEY and CDR2 SVGAGI. This CDR3 region has 14 residues. The germline V and J ends were trimmed by 4 bases and 7 bases, with 11 bases remaining between them.

This clone was observed a few times. The rearrangement joins TRBV27 to TRBJ1-1; D uncertain. Trimming removed 6 bases at V and 5 bases at J, with 13 bases between. The CDR3 length is 13 residues. From germline, CDR1 is MNHEY and CDR2 SMNVEV (reference sequence). The CDR3 DNA is TGTGCCAGCAGGAAAGAGGTGAGGACTGAAGCTTTCTTT. It codes for CASRKEVRTEAFF.

The CDR3 DNA reads as TGTGCCATCACTGCCGCCCCAAATGAAAAACTGTTTTTT. Encoded protein: CAITAAPNEKLFF. This chain joins TRBV10-3 and TRBJ1-4, with D unresolved. V lost 7 bases, J lost 5 bases, and 11 bases lay in between. Germline V gene lookup returns CDR1 ENHRY and CDR2 SYGVKD. The CDR3 has 13 residues.

In this sample, this clone turned up a few times. This chain joins TRBV7-9 and TRBJ2-7; D gene unclear. V was shortened by 0 bases and J by 3 bases, with 6 bases between the two germline ends. The CDR3 contains 13 residues. Germline-derived CDR1 and CDR2 are SEHNR and FQNEAQ (reference sequence). The CDR3: CASSLAHSYEQYF. In DNA form, the CDR3 reads TGTGCCAGCAGCTTAGCGCACAGCTACGAGCAGTACTTC.

The chain combines TRBV27 with TRBJ1-5; no clear D. The V gene's germline CDR1 is MNHEY and CDR2 SMNVEV (reference sequence). Between the trimmed V and J ends, which lost 3 bases and 5 bases, there was a span of 5 bases. CDR3 length: 12 amino acids. CDR3 sequence (DNA): TGTGCCAGCAGTTTTCTGGATCAGCCCCAGCATTTT. As protein: CASSFLDQPQHF.

This chain uses TRBV7-9 with TRBJ2-7; D is perhaps TRBD1 (6 bases). Germline loops: CDR1 SEHNR, CDR2 FQNEAQ (reference sequence). The CDR3 consists of 11 residues. The V and J ends lost 4 bases and 7 bases respectively, with 8 bases between them. As DNA, the CDR3 is TGTGCCAGCAGCTATAGGGGGGAGCAGTACTTC. Translating it yields CASSYRGEQYF.

The chain joins TRBV21-1 to TRBJ2-5; the D call in the table, TRBD2, was not verified against the DNA. TRBV21-1 is a listed pseudogene. The CDR3 is 14 residues long. As DNA, the CDR3 is TGTGCCAGCAGATGGAGTCACCTCCAAGAGACCCAGTACTTC. Translation: CASRWSHLQETQYF.

This sequence joins TRBV11-2 and TRBJ2-7; D is unresolved. From germline, CDR1 is SGHAT and CDR2 FQNNGV. CDR3 size: 16 residues. Trimming removed 0 bases from V and 6 bases from J, with 18 bases in between. CDR3 amino acids: CASSLDPDGRLGEQYF. CDR3 DNA sequence: TGTGCCAGCAGCTTAGACCCTGACGGTAGGCTGGGCGAGCAGTACTTC.